This entry concerns a single T cell receptor beta chain. Its antigen is undetermined. Using immunoSEQ multiplex PCR, the repertoire was profiled, and TCRdb retains in-frame clones only, with some absent. The sample carries around 31,000 clones, about 89% recorded once. The sample is drawn from a study of T cell responses to AZD1222 COVID-19 vaccine. Findings and limits, study-wide: A rise in Spike-specific TCR breadth and depth followed two AZD1222 doses.

CDR1 and CDR2 from the germline V gene are SGHRS and YFSETQ. V was pared by 5 bases and J by 1 base, with 8 bases of the junction left unmatched. The CDR3 consists of 15 residues. Sequencing used peripheral blood, obtained on day 0 of AZD1222 vaccination. This clonotype originated in an adult in good health. This chain joins TRBV5-1 and TRBJ1-2, with TRBD1 matching over 7 bases. The CDR3 nucleotides are TGCGCCAGCAGTCGGGACAGTTTCTTTAACTATGGCTACACCTTC. Its protein is CASSRDSFFNYGYTF.